The entry that follows covers one T cell receptor beta chain sequence. Antigen: not known. CDR1 and CDR2 from the germline V gene are SGHRS and YFSETQ. The CDR3 is 15 amino acids. V lost 0 bases to trimming and J lost 7 bases, with 13 bases between them. Generated by immunoSEQ multiplex PCR, the TCRdb table keeps only in-frame clones and is missing some. The sample lists 95,000 to 120,000 clones, 70% to 90% occurring once. This entry comes from a study of T cell responses to AZD1222 COVID-19 vaccine. Study results and limitations: Spike-specific TCR breadth and depth grew following two AZD1222 doses. Clonal diversity may have been underestimated in mostly white British donors. CD4 TCRs linked to vaccination spanned spike, dominating at 160-218 and 743-854.

J is TRBJ1-4 and V is TRBV5-1, with D possibly matching TRBD1 (5 bases). This clonotype was obtained from an adult who received the AZD1222 COVID-19 vaccine. The sequences come from peripheral blood, collected 28 days after the second AZD1222 dose. The CDR3 region has the DNA TGCGCCAGCAGCTTGGGGGGCCCCTCGGGTGAAAAACTGTTTTTT. Residues: CASSLGGPSGEKLFF.